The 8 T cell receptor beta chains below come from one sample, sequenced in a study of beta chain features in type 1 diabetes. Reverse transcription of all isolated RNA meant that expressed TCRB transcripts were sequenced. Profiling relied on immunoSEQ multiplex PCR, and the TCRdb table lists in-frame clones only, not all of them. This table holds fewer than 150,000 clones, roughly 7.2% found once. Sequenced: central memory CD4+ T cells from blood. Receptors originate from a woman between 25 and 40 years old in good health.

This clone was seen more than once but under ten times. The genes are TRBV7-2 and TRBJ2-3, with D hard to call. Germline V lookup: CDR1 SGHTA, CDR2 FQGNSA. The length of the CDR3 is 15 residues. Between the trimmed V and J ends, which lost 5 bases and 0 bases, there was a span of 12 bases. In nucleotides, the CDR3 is TGTGCCAGCAGCAGAAAACGAACTAGCACAGATACGCAGTATTTT. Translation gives CASSRKRTSTDTQYF.

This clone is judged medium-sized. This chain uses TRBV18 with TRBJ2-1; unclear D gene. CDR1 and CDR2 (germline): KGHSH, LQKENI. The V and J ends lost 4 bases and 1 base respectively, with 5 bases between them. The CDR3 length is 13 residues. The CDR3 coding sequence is TGTGCCAGCTCACTACAGTCCTACAATGAGCAGTTCTTC. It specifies CASSLQSYNEQFF.

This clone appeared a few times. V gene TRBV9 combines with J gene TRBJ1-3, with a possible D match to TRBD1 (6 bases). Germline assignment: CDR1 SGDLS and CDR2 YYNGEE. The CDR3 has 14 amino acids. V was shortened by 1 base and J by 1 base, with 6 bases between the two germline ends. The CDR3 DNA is TGTGCCAGCAGCGTACAGGGGTCTGGAAACACCATATATTTT. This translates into CASSVQGSGNTIYF. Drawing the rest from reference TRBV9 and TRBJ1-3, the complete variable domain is DSGVTQTPKHLITATGQRVTLRCSPRSGDLSVYWYQQSLDQGLQFLIQYYNGEERAKGNILERFSAQQFPDLHSELNLSSLELGDSALYFCASSVQGSGNTIYFGEGSWLTVV.

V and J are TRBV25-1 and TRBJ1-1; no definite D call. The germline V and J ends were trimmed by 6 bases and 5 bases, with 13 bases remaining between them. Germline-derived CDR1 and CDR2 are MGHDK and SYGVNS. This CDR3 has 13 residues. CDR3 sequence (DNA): TGTGCCAGCAGGAGGGAGGGATGGACTGAAGCTTTCTTT. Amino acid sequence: CASRREGWTEAFF.

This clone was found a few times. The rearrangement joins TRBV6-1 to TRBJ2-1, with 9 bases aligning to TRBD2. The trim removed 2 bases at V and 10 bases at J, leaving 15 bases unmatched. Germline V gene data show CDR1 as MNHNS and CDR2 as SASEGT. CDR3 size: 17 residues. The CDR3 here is CASSEIGAGGRAGEQFF. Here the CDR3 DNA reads TGTGCCAGCAGTGAAATAGGAGCGGGCGGGAGGGCAGGAGAGCAGTTCTTC.

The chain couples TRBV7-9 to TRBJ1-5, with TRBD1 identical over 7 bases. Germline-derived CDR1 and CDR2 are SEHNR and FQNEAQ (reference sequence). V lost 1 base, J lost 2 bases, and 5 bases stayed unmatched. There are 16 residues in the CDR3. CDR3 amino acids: CASSLVSGGRNQPQHF. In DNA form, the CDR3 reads TGTGCCAGCAGCTTAGTTTCAGGGGGACGCAATCAGCCCCAGCATTTT.

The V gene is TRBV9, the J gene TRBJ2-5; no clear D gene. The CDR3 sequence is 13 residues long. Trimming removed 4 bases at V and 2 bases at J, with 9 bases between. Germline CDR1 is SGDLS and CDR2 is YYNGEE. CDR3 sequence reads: CASSPEKQETQYF. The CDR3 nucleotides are TGTGCCAGCAGCCCCGAGAAGCAAGAGACCCAGTACTTC. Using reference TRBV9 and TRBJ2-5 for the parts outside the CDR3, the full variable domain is DSGVTQTPKHLITATGQRVTLRCSPRSGDLSVYWYQQSLDQGLQFLIQYYNGEERAKGNILERFSAQQFPDLHSELNLSSLELGDSALYFCASSPEKQETQYFGPGTRLLVL.

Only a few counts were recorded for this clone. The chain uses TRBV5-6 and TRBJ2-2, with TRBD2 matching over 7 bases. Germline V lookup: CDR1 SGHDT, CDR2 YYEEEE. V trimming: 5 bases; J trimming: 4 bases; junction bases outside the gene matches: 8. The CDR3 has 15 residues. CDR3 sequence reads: CASSRVLAVTGELFF. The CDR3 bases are TGTGCCAGCAGTCGGGTTCTAGCGGTCACCGGGGAGCTGTTTTTT.